These 2 T cell receptor beta chains were sequenced from one sample in a study of CD8 T cells in Susac syndrome. With random hexamers, reverse transcription was performed on roughly 0.5 to 1 ug of RNA. Each CDR3 protein is one row after TCRdb ran MiXCR on the immunoSEQ multiplex PCR reads. Of about 180,000 distinct CDR3 sequences in the sample, 85% to 95% were seen once. The sample comprised CD4+ T cells from PBMCs. These receptor sequences come from a human donor with Susac syndrome.

The V and J genes are TRBV28 and TRBJ2-2; the D gene is possibly TRBD2 (6 bases). Trimming cost V 5 bases and J 1 base, with 11 bases left between them. The CDR3 loop spans 15 amino acids. Germline V gene data show CDR1 as MDHEN and CDR2 as SYDVKM. The CDR3 region has the DNA TGTGCCAGCAGTCGGGACTCACTGAACACCGGGGAGCTGTTTTTT. Protein product: CASSRDSLNTGELFF.

Only one count was recorded for this clonotype. The J gene is TRBJ2-7, the V gene TRBV28, with D perhaps TRBD2 (6 bases). V lost 5 bases to trimming and J lost 3 bases, with 14 bases between them. The CDR3 spans 14 residues. Germline CDR1 reads MDHEN; CDR2 reads SYDVKM. The CDR3 DNA reads as TGTGCCAGCAGTCCCGGGAGCTCGAACTACGAGCAGTACTTC. As protein: CASSPGSSNYEQYF.